Detailed here is one TCR beta chain. The record originates from a study of blood T cell repertoires in COVID-19. Study background: Collection of acute and convalescent COVID-19 samples took place in the United States, Italy and Spain. Sources were T cells, B-cell-depleted T cells, or PBMCs; the material itself was cDNA or gDNA.

Authors' data handling: From reference gene primer amplification, estimates of nucleated cell counts were derived. The assay was immunoSEQ multiplex PCR, and TCRdb's table has in-frame clones only and misses some. The V and J calls and the clone size are those of that table, but D and trimming were determined from the DNA. Of about 120,000 clones in the sample, over 65% were seen once. The germline V and J ends were trimmed by 1 base and 4 bases, with 11 bases remaining between them. Germline assignment: CDR1 LNHDA and CDR2 SQIVND (reference sequence). CDR3 length: 16 amino acids. The sequenced material came from peripheral blood. The origin of this receptor is a human donor with acute or convalescent COVID-19. The donor label of this sample is uncertain. This chain connects TRBV19 to TRBJ1-6; D is unresolved. CDR3 DNA: TGTGCCAGTAGTATAGGGTCGTCCGGTTATAATTCACCCCTCCACTTT. This encodes CASSIGSSGYNSPLHF.